This T cell receptor (beta chain) was identified during a study of regulatory dendritic cells for organ transplantation. CDR1 and CDR2 (germline): SGHNT, YYREEE (reference sequence). Trimming took off 6 bases at V and 4 bases at J, with 5 bases between the two ends. The CDR3 length is 11 residues. Concerning this clone: The antigen remains undetermined.

Sorted T cells were CFSE-labeled and cultured five to six days with allogeneic regulatory or mature dendritic cells at 1:10. This table comes from immunoSEQ multiplex PCR, and its TCRdb copy is limited to in-frame clones, with some not included. Among about 12,000 clones, just under 90% were seen once, and the ten largest hold 0.22%. This chain links TRBV5-4 with TRBJ2-1, with D unclear. Sequences were obtained from naive CD8+ T cells from blood cultured with regulatory dendritic cells. Subset defined: CD45RA+ naive T cells. The receptor was isolated from a human donor in good health. The CDR3 region has the DNA TGTGCCAGCAACCTGTACAATGAGCAGTTCTTC. Amino acid sequence: CASNLYNEQFF.